This is a list of T cell receptor beta chains from one sample in a study of cytomegalovirus exposure and HLA in healthy donors. TCRdb's table, derived via immunoSEQ multiplex PCR, lists solely in-frame clones and lacks some. The table shows a few hundred thousand clones, with about 90% occurring only once. Specimen: PBMCs. These receptors all come from a woman aged 25 to 39 in good health and CMV-seronegative. CDR3s include the opening cysteine and the closing phenylalanine or tryptophan. D genes are given only for firm matches. Part of the rows lack a size; the others show once, few, many or a class for expanded clones.

>17|-|TRBV4-1|-|TRBJ2-5
TGCGCCAGCAGCCAAGATGGTTTGGGGGCCCTCCAAGAGACCCAGTACTTC
CASSQDGLGALQETQYF
>15|-|TRBV6-1|-|TRBJ2-7
TGTGCCACCCAGTTTAACGAGCTTTCCGACTACGAGCAGTACTTC
CATQFNELSDYEQYF
>17|TRBD2|TRBV15|-|TRBJ2-2
TGTGCCACCAGCAGAGATAGGCTAGCGGAGAACACCGGGGAGCTGTTTTTT
CATSRDRLAENTGELFF
>13|-|TRBV4-1|once|TRBJ2-7
TGCGCCAGCAGCCAAGGAGGGAGTCTCGAGCAGTACTTC
CASSQGGSLEQYF
>15|TRBD2|TRBV28|few|TRBJ2-3
TGTGCCAGCAGTTCGACCGGGACTAGTGTGGATACGCAGTATTTT
CASSSTGTSVDTQYF
>15|TRBD1|TRBV11-3|-|TRBJ1-4
TGTGCCAGCAGCTTAGGGGACAGAGCTAATGAAAAACTGTTTTTT
CASSLGDRANEKLFF
>14|-|TRBV27|once|TRBJ1-2
TGTGCCAGCAGTTTAGGGGGAGCTAACTATGGCTACACCTTC
CASSLGGANYGYTF
>14|-|TRBV6-6|-|TRBJ1-3
TGTGCCAGCAGCCCTGCGGGCTCTGGAAACACCATATATTTT
CASSPAGSGNTIYF
>12|-|TRBV4-2|-|TRBJ2-7
TGTGCCAGCAGCCAAGCGGTTGACGAGCAGTACTTC
CASSQAVDEQYF
>15|TRBD2|TRBV2|-|TRBJ2-1
TGTGCCAGCGGGGGGGGACTAGCTATCTACAATGAGCAGTTCTTC
CASGGGLAIYNEQFF
>13|TRBD2|TRBV29-1|-|TRBJ2-1
TGCAGCGTTGACGCGCTAGCGGGTGATGAGCAGTTCTTC
CSVDALAGDEQFF
>12|-|TRBV28|-|TRBJ1-1
TGTGCCAGCAGTTTGTCATCCGGTGGGGCTTTCTTT
CASSLSSGGAFF
>12|-|TRBV5-4|-|TRBJ2-3
TGTGCCAGCAGCTTGTATGGGAATACGCAGTATTTT
CASSLYGNTQYF
>15|TRBD2|TRBV5-4|-|TRBJ2-3
TGTGCCAGCAGCTTAGAACTAGCGAACACAGATACGCAGTATTTT
CASSLELANTDTQYF
>18|-|TRBV28|-|TRBJ2-5
TGTGCCAGCAGTTCCCAAACAAGGCCACGGTACCCTCAAGAGACCCAGTACTTC
CASSSQTRPRYPQETQYF
>15|-|TRBV2|-|TRBJ1-2
TGTGCCAGCAGCCTAACTGGCAGCTCTAACTATGGCTACACCTTC
CASSLTGSSNYGYTF
>13|TRBD1|TRBV11-3|-|TRBJ2-7
TGTGCCAGCAGAGGGGGACAGCTCTACGAGCAGTACTTC
CASRGGQLYEQYF
>18|-|TRBV9|-|TRBJ2-1
TGTGCCAGCAGCGTAGGGTCCGGGCGGGGAAGCTCCTACAATGAGCAGTTCTTC
CASSVGSGRGSSYNEQFF
>14|-|TRBV29-1|once|TRBJ2-1
TGCAGCGGACGGGACTCCAGCTCCTACAATGAGCAGTTCTTC
CSGRDSSSYNEQFF
>15|TRBD2|TRBV5-1|-|TRBJ2-2
TGCGCCAGCAGCTGGACTAGCGGAAACACCGGGGAGCTGTTTTTT
CASSWTSGNTGELFF
>15|TRBD1|TRBV6-1|-|TRBJ2-7
TGTGCCAGCAGCGAGCCAGGGGACAGGGGCTACGAGCAGTACTTC
CASSEPGDRGYEQYF
>15|TRBD1|TRBV19|-|TRBJ2-7
TGTGCCAGTAGCCACGGACAGGGTCCCTCCTACGAGCAGTACTTC
CASSHGQGPSYEQYF